The present T cell receptor beta chain was sequenced within a study of blood T cell repertoires in COVID-19. The germline CDR1 and CDR2 sequences are SGHRS and YFSETQ. V dropped 4 bases and J dropped 0; count of bases not matched to a gene: 7. The length of the CDR3 is 16 residues. Generated by immunoSEQ multiplex PCR, the TCRdb table keeps only in-frame clones and is missing some. The sample carries about 100,000 clones, more than 80% recorded once. The chain uses TRBV5-1 and TRBJ2-3; 8 nucleotides agree with TRBD2. Sequenced sample: peripheral blood. The receptor comes from a man aged 55 to 69 with acute or convalescent COVID-19. This CDR3 is CASSRALAGSTDTQYF. As DNA, the CDR3 is TGCGCCAGCAGCCGGGCATTAGCGGGGAGCACAGATACGCAGTATTTT.